This T cell receptor beta chain was sequenced in a study of graft-versus-host responses after intestinal transplantation. Study summary: Multivisceral, liver-intestinal, or isolated intestinal transplants were performed in recipients.

The J segment lost 4 bases and the V segment lost 5 bases, leaving 4 bases of the junction unmatched. The CDR3 covers 15 residues. In germline, CDR1 is MNHEY, CDR2 SMNVEV (reference sequence). Graft samples were processed, releasing intraepithelial and lamina propria lymphocytes. Study-level points and caveats: Early after transplant, HvG clones declined as circulating GvH clones peaked.

Method: immunoSEQ multiplex PCR; TCRdb's copy keeps in-frame clones and lacks some. The sample carries just under 30,000 clones, about 80% recorded once. As regards this clone: Its specificity is unknown.

This sample comprised ileum tissue, obtained 98 days after intestinal transplantation. The rearrangement joins TRBV27 to TRBJ2-1; TRBD1 aligns across 11 bases. The sequence was obtained from a human patient who received an intestinal transplant, so some T cells may come from the graft donor. CDR3 in amino acids: CASSGTGGIYNEQFF. The CDR3, as DNA: TGTGCCAGCAGTGGGACAGGGGGAATTTACAATGAGCAGTTCTTC.